One sample yielded the 4 T cell receptor beta chains listed below, sequenced in a study of yellow fever vaccine responses in identical twins. Using its own MiXCR run on the RT-PCR reads, TCRdb lists one record per CDR3 protein. The sample holds around 2,500 distinct CDR3 sequences, just under 85% seen once. The sequencing here drew on T cells from blood (PBMCs), unsorted or a sorted subset (not recorded which), taken before or after yellow fever vaccination (not recorded which). The receptors shown here come from a female donor who received the yellow fever vaccine.

The V and J genes are TRBV10-3 and TRBJ2-4, with 8 bases that match TRBD2. The V gene's germline CDR1 is ENHRY and CDR2 SYGVKD. The junction had 14 bases not matched to a gene; V was cut back by 4 bases and J by 9 bases. The CDR3 loop spans 16 amino acids. The CDR3 loop is CAISGTPGLGGTIQYF. The CDR3, as DNA: TGTGCCATCAGTGGGACCCCGGGACTAGGGGGGACCATTCAGTACTTC.

J is TRBJ2-1 and V is TRBV6-1; D unclear. The CDR3 runs 15 residues. V lost 8 bases and J lost 0, with 14 bases in between. Germline V gene sequence: CDR1 MNHNS, CDR2 SASEGT. The CDR3 spells CASSTLGSSYNEQFF. The CDR3 region has the DNA TGTGCCAGCTCAACCCTCGGAAGCTCCTACAATGAGCAGTTCTTC.

V and J are TRBV6-2 or TRBV6-3 and TRBJ2-5, with D perhaps TRBD2 (6 bases). Between the trimmed V and J ends, which lost 6 bases and 1 base, there was a span of 15 bases. Per the germline V gene, CDR1 is MNHEY and CDR2 is SVGEGT. There are 15 residues in the CDR3. CDR3 DNA: TGTGCCAGCAGGCACCGGGACTTCGGCCAAGAGACCCAGTACTTC. Protein: CASRHRDFGQETQYF.

This clonotype has more than one count but fewer than ten. V gene TRBV14 combines with J gene TRBJ2-7; TRBD2 agrees at 7 bases. The germline V gene has CDR1 SGHDN and CDR2 FVKESK. The CDR3 covers 16 residues. The J segment lost 0 bases and the V segment lost 3 bases, leaving 8 bases of the junction unmatched. The CDR3 protein is CASSQISGRSSYEQYF. In DNA, the CDR3 is TGTGCCAGCAGCCAGATTAGCGGGCGTAGCTCCTACGAGCAGTACTTC. Supplemented by reference TRBV14 and TRBJ2-7, the full variable domain reads EAGVTQFPSHSVIEKGQTVTLRCDPISGHDNLYWYRRVMGKEIKFLLHFVKESKQDESGMPNNRFLAERTGGTYSTLKVQPAELEDSGVYFCASSQISGRSSYEQYFGPGTRLTVT.